In its sample, the clone carrying this T cell receptor beta chain was seen a few times. This specimen belongs to a study of T cells of healthy individuals. Germline values: CDR1 DFQATT, CDR2 SNEGSKA (reference sequence). There are 12 residues in the CDR3. Trimming took 6 bases from V and 1 from J, leaving 10 bases between them. TCRdb reprocessed the 5' RACE reads with MiXCR, giving one entry per CDR3 protein. Among 45,000 to 60,000 distinct CDR3 sequences listed, roughly 14% were seen once. The sequence derives from a human donor in good health. The chain carries TRBV20-1 and TRBJ2-7, with D unresolved. CDR3 amino acids: CSAIVGSYEQYF. The CDR3 nucleotides are TGCAGTGCGATAGTTGGGTCCTACGAGCAGTACTTC.